The sequence of this T cell receptor (beta chain) was determined in a study of cytomegalovirus exposure and HLA in healthy donors. Study-level results: Per a later analysis, about 17,000 TCR beta sequences showed association with HLA alleles at 0.05 false discovery rate. A later look showed TCR association rates differing by HLA locus, highest for DRB1 and lowest for HLA-C. Listed as cytomegalovirus-associated were over 150 TCR beta chains.

PCR involved 60 Vbeta and 13 Jbeta primers. The method was immunoSEQ multiplex PCR; TCRdb's version includes in-frame clones alone and lacks a portion of them. Its table records tens of thousands of clones. Note on this clone: Its specificity is unknown.

The CDR3 covers 18 residues. V lost 3 bases and J lost 4; bases outside the gene matches: 17. CDR1 and CDR2 from the germline V gene are KGHSH and LQKENI. Among the donors, all were healthy bone marrow donors. This chain connects TRBV18 to TRBJ2-7; 8 bases map to TRBD1. The sequence came from a woman aged 40 to 49 in good health and CMV-seronegative. Sequencing input: PBMCs. CDR3 residues: CASSPFDSPRGQRYEQYF. CDR3 DNA: TGTGCCAGCTCACCCTTCGACTCACCCAGGGGGCAAAGGTACGAGCAGTACTTC.